These T cell receptor beta chains were read from a single sample in a study of metastatic and nonmetastatic thyroid tumors. Using MiXCR, TCRdb reanalyzed the PCR reads. The table has 20,000 or so clones, 25% to 30% seen once. Sequencing was carried out using blood. Every receptor here comes from a female donor with papillary thyroid cancer or a benign thyroid nodule (not recorded which). Some clones in this sample may be carry-over from other donors' samples. The CDR3 runs from the conserved cysteine through the conserved F or W. The order of the fields is J gene, V gene, D gene, clone size, CDR3 length, CDR3 DNA, CDR3 protein. The D gene is left open where the match is weak. Not all rows give a size; the values are once, few, many and, for expanded clones, a class.

J: TRBJ1-6; V: TRBV5-5; D: TRBD1; size: many; length: 14; DNA: TGTGCCAGCAGCCCGAGACAGGGTAATTCACCCCTCCACTTT; CDR3: CASSPRQGNSPLHF
J: TRBJ2-7; V: TRBV28; D: TRBD1; size: NA; length: 14; DNA: TGTGCCAGCACCCCCCCGGGACAGGGTTACGAGCAGTACTTC; CDR3: CASTPPGQGYEQYF
J: TRBJ2-7; V: TRBV11-2; D: NA; size: few; length: 11; DNA: TGTGCCAGCAGCTGGGGCAGAGAGCAGTACTTC; CDR3: CASSWGREQYF
J: TRBJ2-7; V: TRBV7-9; D: NA; size: medium-sized; length: 11; DNA: TGTGCCAGCAGCCATGAATGGGAGCAGTACTTC; CDR3: CASSHEWEQYF
J: TRBJ2-5; V: TRBV20-1; D: NA; size: once; length: 15; DNA: TGCAGTGCTAGAGGGGGGCGGGAGCACACTGAGACCCAGTACTTC; CDR3: CSARGGREHTETQYF
J: TRBJ1-3; V: TRBV12-3/TRBV12-4; D: NA; size: medium-sized; length: 15; DNA: TGTGCCAGCAGGCCCGGGGACCGCTCTGGAAACACCATATATTTT; CDR3: CASRPGDRSGNTIYF
J: TRBJ1-3; V: TRBV28; D: NA; size: NA; length: 16; DNA: TGTGCCAGCAGTTTATGGGGCGGTAGCTCTGGAAACACCATATATTTT; CDR3: CASSLWGGSSGNTIYF
J: TRBJ1-2; V: TRBV25-1; D: TRBD1; size: NA; length: 15; DNA: TGTGCCAGCAGTGAAGGTGGGACAGGCAACTATGGCTACACCTTC; CDR3: CASSEGGTGNYGYTF
J: TRBJ1-1; V: TRBV5-1; D: NA; size: NA; length: 14; DNA: TGCGCCAGCAGCTTGGCCAGTTTGCGCACTGAAGCTTTCTTT; CDR3: CASSLASLRTEAFF
J: TRBJ2-7; V: TRBV6-5; D: NA; size: NA; length: 13; DNA: TGTGCCAGCAGTTATACAAGACTCTACGAGCAGTACTTC; CDR3: CASSYTRLYEQYF
J: TRBJ2-3; V: TRBV20-1; D: TRBD1; size: NA; length: 16; DNA: TGCAGTGCTCCGGTGAACAGGGGATCTAGCACAGATACGCAGTATTTT; CDR3: CSAPVNRGSSTDTQYF
J: TRBJ2-3; V: TRBV9; D: TRBD2; size: many; length: 16; DNA: TGTGCCAGCAGCGGACATAGCGGGAGTGCCACAGATACGCAGTATTTT; CDR3: CASSGHSGSATDTQYF
J: TRBJ2-2; V: TRBV5-1; D: TRBD1; size: many; length: 15; DNA: TGCGCCAGCAGCTTACTTACAGGGGGCACCGGGGAGCTGTTTTTT; CDR3: CASSLLTGGTGELFF
J: TRBJ1-1; V: TRBV5-5; D: TRBD1; size: many; length: 14; DNA: TGTGCCAGCAGCTTCTTTTCCGACAGGGATGAAGCTTTCTTT; CDR3: CASSFFSDRDEAFF